This TCR beta chain was observed in a study of blood T cell repertoires in COVID-19. Study at large: There were acute and convalescent COVID-19 samples, and they came from the United States, Italy and Spain.

The data were produced by immunoSEQ multiplex PCR, yet TCRdb's version contains in-frame clones alone and is incomplete. Of 95,000 to 110,000 clones detected, less than 90% appear once; the ten largest clones hold roughly 4.3%. V lost 4 bases and J lost 4, with 8 bases in between. Germline lookup yields CDR1 MNHEY and CDR2 SVGEGT. This CDR3 is 13 amino acids long. The source material was peripheral blood. The rearrangement links TRBV6-2 or TRBV6-3 to TRBJ1-5; no reliable D call. This sequence was found in a human donor in a cohort sampled during active COVID-19. CDR3 sequence (DNA): TGTGCCAGCAGTTGGACTGAGAATCAGCCCCAGCATTTT. Translating gives CASSWTENQPQHF.